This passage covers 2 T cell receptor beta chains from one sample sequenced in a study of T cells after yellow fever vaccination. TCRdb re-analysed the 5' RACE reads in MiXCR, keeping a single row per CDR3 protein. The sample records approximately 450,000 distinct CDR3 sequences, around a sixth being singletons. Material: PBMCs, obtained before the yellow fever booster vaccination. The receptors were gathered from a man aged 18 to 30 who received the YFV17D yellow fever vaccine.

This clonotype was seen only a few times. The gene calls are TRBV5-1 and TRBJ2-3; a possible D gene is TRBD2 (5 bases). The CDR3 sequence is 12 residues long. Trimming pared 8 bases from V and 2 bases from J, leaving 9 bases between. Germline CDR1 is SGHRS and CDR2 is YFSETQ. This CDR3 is CASGLDTDTQYF. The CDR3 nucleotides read TGCGCCAGTGGACTTGACACAGATACGCAGTATTTT.

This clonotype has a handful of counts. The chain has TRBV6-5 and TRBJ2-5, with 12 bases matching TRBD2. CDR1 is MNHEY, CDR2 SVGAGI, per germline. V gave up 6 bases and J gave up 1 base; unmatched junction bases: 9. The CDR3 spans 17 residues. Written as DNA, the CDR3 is TGTGCCAGCAGACAAACAGGACTAGCGGGGCTCCAAGAGACCCAGTACTTC. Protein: CASRQTGLAGLQETQYF.